These T cell receptor beta chains were read from a single sample in a study of naive and memory T cell subsets. In TCRdb, the UMI-ligation and nested PCR reads were re-called with MiXCR into one record per CDR3 protein. The table has about 85,000 distinct CDR3 sequences, 10% to 15% seen once; the top ten hold around 0.9%. The sequenced sample was central memory CD4+ T cells from blood. Receptors originate from a human donor in good health. Both conserved end residues are part of each CDR3. The D gene is left open where the match is weak. Clone size, where shown, is once, few, many, or a class for clones that have expanded.

D,V,J,size,CDR3,DNA
.,TRBV25-1,TRBJ1-2,.,CASSPWDGSLYGYTF,TGTGCCAGCAGTCCCTGGGACGGTTCCCTCTATGGCTACACCTTC
.,TRBV2,TRBJ2-1,.,CASSPNTARYNEQFF,TGTGCCAGCAGCCCCAACACAGCCAGATACAATGAGCAGTTCTTC
TRBD2,TRBV6-2/TRBV6-3,TRBJ2-7,.,CASRVAGGPYEQYF,TGTGCCAGCAGAGTAGCGGGAGGGCCCTACGAGCAGTACTTC
TRBD1,TRBV20-1,TRBJ2-7,many,CSATPPGQGFRYEQYF,TGCAGTGCTACCCCCCCCGGACAGGGGTTTAGGTACGAGCAGTACTTC
.,TRBV20-1,TRBJ2-7,few,CSARNPRLGEEQYF,TGCAGTGCTAGGAATCCCAGACTTGGGGAGGAGCAGTACTTC
.,TRBV29-1,TRBJ2-1,many,CSVQSSYNEQFF,TGCAGCGTTCAGAGCTCCTACAATGAGCAGTTCTTC
.,TRBV28,TRBJ2-5,few,CASRSPKGTQYF,TGTGCCAGCAGATCTCCTAAGGGGACCCAGTACTTC
.,TRBV20-1,TRBJ2-7,few,CSASRGEQYF,TGCAGTGCTAGCAGAGGGGAGCAGTACTTC
TRBD1,TRBV28,TRBJ1-3,.,CASRGTGAGNTIYF,TGTGCCAGCAGGGGCACAGGGGCTGGAAACACCATATATTTT
TRBD1,TRBV6-6,TRBJ1-1,few,CASSPTGTGEAFF,TGTGCCAGCAGCCCGACAGGGACTGGTGAAGCTTTCTTT
TRBD2,TRBV2,TRBJ2-1,.,CASTSGTRGNEQFF,TGTGCCAGCACCTCCGGGACTAGAGGCAATGAGCAGTTCTTC
TRBD1,TRBV20-1,TRBJ2-3,few,CSASFTRGNTDTQYF,TGCAGTGCTAGTTTTACCAGGGGGAACACAGATACGCAGTATTTT
.,TRBV2,TRBJ2-7,.,CASSPDSGEQYF,TGTGCCAGCAGCCCCGACTCTGGCGAGCAGTACTTC
.,TRBV4-3,TRBJ1-3,.,CASSQERGSGNTIYF,TGCGCCAGCAGCCAAGAACGGGGCTCTGGAAACACCATATATTTT
.,TRBV5-4,TRBJ2-2,.,CASRQADPNTGELFF,TGTGCCAGCAGACAAGCCGACCCGAACACCGGGGAGCTGTTTTTT
.,TRBV29-1,TRBJ2-7,.,CSVRTRDEQYF,TGCAGCGTCCGAACCAGGGACGAGCAGTACTTC
TRBD2,TRBV7-2,TRBJ2-2,many,CASSLVGGAGITGELFF,TGTGCCAGCAGCTTAGTAGGCGGAGCGGGAATCACCGGGGAGCTGTTTTTT
.,TRBV28,TRBJ1-5,many,CASSRRGDQPQHF,TGTGCCAGCAGTAGGAGGGGGGACCAGCCCCAGCATTTT
.,TRBV28,TRBJ2-7,.,CASSLSGIGYEQYF,TGTGCCAGCAGTTTATCGGGGATTGGGTACGAGCAGTACTTC
.,TRBV20-1,TRBJ1-5,many,CSARGGQVLNQPQHF,TGCAGTGCTAGGGGGGGGCAGGTACTCAATCAGCCCCAGCATTTT
.,TRBV6-2/TRBV6-3,TRBJ2-3,few,CASYVGDGADTQYF,TGTGCCAGCTACGTGGGAGACGGGGCAGATACGCAGTATTTT